The 24 T cell receptor beta chains below come from one sample, sequenced in a study of T cell clonotyping in hematopoietic cell transplantation. The repertoire was sequenced with immunoSEQ multiplex PCR; TCRdb's copy has only in-frame clones and lacks some. The sample includes 70,000 or so clones, approximately 94% of them seen just once. The specimen sequenced was peripheral blood mononuclear cells. These receptor sequences come from a man between 50 and 59 years old in good health. Some clones in this sample may be carry-over from other donors' samples.

The count of this clone is one. This chain links TRBV27 with TRBJ2-7; D is unresolved. The CDR3 loop spans 15 amino acids. CDR1 MNHEY and CDR2 SMNVEV come from the germline V gene (reference sequence). V lost 2 bases, J lost 3 bases, and 14 bases lay in between. This chain's CDR3 is CASSLDFWRNYEQYF. The CDR3 DNA reads as TGTGCCAGCAGTTTAGATTTTTGGCGGAACTACGAGCAGTACTTC.

V and J are TRBV6-1 and TRBJ2-1; D is possibly TRBD1 (5 bases). The CDR3 has 15 amino acids. Germline assignment: CDR1 MNHNS and CDR2 SASEGT. Trimming removed 8 bases from V and 4 bases from J, with 18 bases in between. The CDR3 sequence is CASSGGAHSYNEQFF. The CDR3, as DNA: TGTGCCAGCTCAGGTGGGGCGCATAGTTACAATGAGCAGTTCTTC.

CDR3 in amino acids: CASTPRTASNGELFF. The CDR3 coding sequence is TGTGCCAGCACCCCCCGGACAGCTTCAAACGGGGAGCTGTTTTTT. This chain connects TRBV6-6 to TRBJ2-2, with a possible D match to TRBD1 (6 bases). V lost 7 bases, J lost 7 bases, and 19 bases lay in between. The CDR3 is 15 residues long. Germline values: CDR1 MNHNY, CDR2 SVGAGI (reference sequence).

This sequence joins TRBV4-1 and TRBJ2-7; D unclear. The CDR3 runs to 15 residues. The germline V gene has CDR1 MGHRA and CDR2 YSYEKL. Trimming stripped 4 bases from V and 1 base from J, with 14 bases between. CDR3 in DNA: TGCGCCAGCAGCCCTCGATTTTCCGAGTCCTACGAGCAGTACTTC. It encodes CASSPRFSESYEQYF.

This sequence joins TRBV11-1 and TRBJ2-1, with D unresolved. The CDR3 sequence is 16 residues long. Per germline, CDR1 SGHAT and CDR2 FQDESV (reference sequence). V lost 0 bases and J 10 bases, leaving 19 bases between the germline ends. The chain's CDR3 is CASSLAGGQARREQFF. The CDR3 DNA reads TGTGCCAGCAGCTTAGCGGGTGGGCAGGCCCGTCGCGAGCAGTTCTTC.

The V and J genes are TRBV7-9 and TRBJ1-5; D is possibly TRBD1 (6 bases). The CDR3 has 15 residues. Looked up from germline, CDR1 is SEHNR and CDR2 is FQNEAQ (reference sequence). The V gene lost 5 bases and the J gene lost 4 bases, with 15 bases spanning the gap. CDR3 bases: TGTGCCAGCAGCCTCGACAGGCTGGGAAATCAGCCCCAGCATTTT. It encodes CASSLDRLGNQPQHF.

This clone was observed once. The chain has TRBV14 and TRBJ1-4; D may be TRBD1 (5 bases). Germline loops: CDR1 SGHDN, CDR2 FVKESK. The V and J ends lost 1 base and 6 bases respectively, with 9 bases between them. The CDR3 is 14 amino acids. Written as DNA, the CDR3 is TGTGCCAGCAGCCAAGCCAGGGAGGATGAAAAACTGTTTTTT. This translates into CASSQAREDEKLFF.

The genes are TRBV19 and TRBJ2-5; D is uncertain. The germline CDR1 and CDR2 sequences are LNHDA and SQIVND (reference sequence). V was shortened by 6 bases and J by 4 bases, with 18 bases between the two germline ends. CDR3 length equals 15 residues. CDR3 sequence: CASSLFAQPGETQYF. CDR3 bases: TGTGCCAGTAGCCTATTTGCCCAGCCAGGAGAGACCCAGTACTTC.

The genes are TRBV10-3 and TRBJ2-5, with D possibly being TRBD2 (6 bases). The CDR3 sequence is 15 residues long. With 7 bases removed from V and 5 bases from J, the gap between germline ends came to 20 bases. Germline CDR1 is ENHRY and CDR2 is SYGVKD. The CDR3 protein is CAITATPTSLETQYF. CDR3 bases: TGTGCCATCACCGCCACTCCGACTAGTCTCGAGACCCAGTACTTC.

The V and J genes are TRBV27 and TRBJ2-2; tentatively, D is TRBD1 or TRBD2 (6 bases each). V was pared by 5 bases and J by 4 bases, with 20 bases between. This CDR3 has 17 residues. Germline lookup yields CDR1 MNHEY and CDR2 SMNVEV (reference sequence). CDR3: CASSEGGPLGGTGELFF. The CDR3 DNA is TGTGCCAGCAGTGAAGGGGGACCATTGGGGGGCACCGGGGAGCTGTTTTTT.

The V gene is TRBV27, the J gene TRBJ2-5; 8 bases fit TRBD1. This CDR3 has 15 residues. The germline V gene encodes CDR1 MNHEY and CDR2 SMNVEV (reference sequence). The junction had 7 bases not matched to a gene; V was cut back by 5 bases and J by 2 bases. CDR3 coding DNA: TGTGCCAGCAGTCGCCGGGACAGGAATCAAGAGACCCAGTACTTC. Protein product: CASSRRDRNQETQYF.

The chain carries TRBV9 and TRBJ1-3; TRBD1 matches 8 bases. The CDR3 loop spans 12 amino acids. V lost 7 bases and J lost 8; bases outside the gene matches: 5. Germline loops: CDR1 SGDLS, CDR2 YYNGEE. In nucleotides, the CDR3 is TGTGCCAGCTCTAGACAGGGGCACACCATATATTTT. Translated, it gives CASSRQGHTIYF. Full variable domain (outside the CDR3, taken from reference TRBV9 and TRBJ1-3): DSGVTQTPKHLITATGQRVTLRCSPRSGDLSVYWYQQSLDQGLQFLIQYYNGEERAKGNILERFSAQQFPDLHSELNLSSLELGDSALYFCASSRQGHTIYFGEGSWLTVV.

This sequence joins TRBV9 and TRBJ1-1; no definite D call. With 1 base removed from V and 1 base from J, the gap between germline ends came to 11 bases. The germline V gene has CDR1 SGDLS and CDR2 YYNGEE. This CDR3 has 15 residues. Written as DNA, the CDR3 is TGTGCCAGCAGCGTAAGAGGGCACCCGAACACTGAAGCTTTCTTT. This translates into CASSVRGHPNTEAFF. Drawing the rest from reference TRBV9 and TRBJ1-1, the complete variable domain is DSGVTQTPKHLITATGQRVTLRCSPRSGDLSVYWYQQSLDQGLQFLIQYYNGEERAKGNILERFSAQQFPDLHSELNLSSLELGDSALYFCASSVRGHPNTEAFFGQGTRLTVV.

The genes are TRBV7-2 and TRBJ2-6, with TRBD1 matching over 7 bases. Germline V lookup: CDR1 SGHTA, CDR2 FQGNSA. J lost 1 base, V lost 5 bases, and 11 bases had no gene match. The length of the CDR3 is 18 residues. The CDR3 loop reads CASSRPGQSTSGANVLTF. The DNA of the CDR3 is TGTGCCAGCAGCAGGCCGGGACAGTCGACATCTGGGGCCAACGTCCTGACTTTC. Full variable domain (outside the CDR3, taken from reference TRBV7-2 and TRBJ2-6): GAGVSQSPSNKVTEKGKDVELRCDPISGHTALYWYRQSLGQGLEFLIYFQGNSAPDKSGLPSDRFSAERTGGSVSTLTIQRTQQEDSAVYLCASSRPGQSTSGANVLTFGAGSRLTVL.

The chain links TRBV7-2 to TRBJ1-4, with D possibly matching TRBD1 (6 bases). CDR3 length: 14 amino acids. The V end lost 5 bases, the J end lost 6 bases, and 13 bases lay between the germline ends. Germline assignment: CDR1 SGHTA and CDR2 FQGNSA. CDR3 residues: CASSPGTNHEKLFF. The CDR3 region has the DNA TGTGCCAGCAGCCCCGGGACAAATCATGAAAAACTGTTTTTT.

CDR3 amino acids: CASVSQGHTEAFF. CDR3 bases: TGTGCCAGCGTCTCGCAGGGACACACTGAAGCTTTCTTT. V is TRBV6-5 and J is TRBJ1-1; perhaps TRBD1 as D (5 bases). Trimming removed 8 bases from V and 3 bases from J, with 13 bases in between. This CDR3 spans 13 amino acids. The germline gives CDR1 MNHEY, CDR2 SVGAGI.

The gene calls are TRBV5-8 and TRBJ2-7, with 8 positions matching TRBD1. Germline values: CDR1 SGHTS, CDR2 YDEGEE. The CDR3 contains 17 residues. V lost 4 bases and J lost 4; bases outside the gene matches: 16. The CDR3 DNA reads as TGTGCCAGCAGCGAATTCTACTCCGGGACAGGACAGTACGAGCAGTACTTC. Translation: CASSEFYSGTGQYEQYF.

DNA for the CDR3: TGTGCTCTAAAACAGGGGGCTTCAGATACGCAGTATTTT. Its translation: CALKQGASDTQYF. The rearrangement links TRBV30 to TRBJ2-3, with TRBD1 identical over 9 bases. CDR3 length: 13 residues. The germline CDR1 and CDR2 sequences are GTSNPN and SVGIG (reference sequence). The full variable domain, completed using reference TRBV30 and TRBJ2-3, is SQTIHQWPATLVQPVGSPLSLECTVEGTSNPNLYWYRQAAGRGLQLLFYSVGIGQISSEVPQNLSASRPQDRQFILSSKKLLLSDSGFYLCALKQGASDTQYFGPGTRLTVL.

The gene calls are TRBV10-3 and TRBJ2-3; TRBD2 agrees at 12 bases. Germline V CDR1 and CDR2: ENHRY, SYGVKD. The V and J ends lost 10 bases and 5 bases, in that order; junction bases with no gene match: 4. The CDR3 has 13 amino acids. The CDR3 region has the DNA TGTGCCAGTCTAGCGGGGGGGGGAGATACGCAGTATTTT. Its translation is CASLAGGGDTQYF.

The V gene is TRBV5-1, the J gene TRBJ1-4; no definite D call. Deletions cut 4 bases from V and 3 bases from J, with 10 bases between. The CDR3 is 14 amino acids. Germline V CDR1 and CDR2: SGHRS, YFSETQ. The CDR3 DNA reads as TGCGCCAGCAGCCTAGCAGTCCCTAATGAAAAACTGTTTTTT. The encoded protein is CASSLAVPNEKLFF.

The chain joins TRBV11-2 to TRBJ2-7; TRBD1 might be the D (6 bases). Germline CDR1 SGHAT, CDR2 FQNNGV. The CDR3 is made up of 15 amino acids. Between the trimmed V and J ends, which lost 1 base and 0 bases, there was a span of 10 bases. The CDR3 DNA reads TGTGCCAGCAGCTTAGGTCAGGGGCACTCCTACGAGCAGTACTTC. The encoded protein is CASSLGQGHSYEQYF.

The CDR3 bases are TGTGCCAGCAGCTCCCCCGAACCTAACTATGGCTACACCTTC. Translation gives CASSSPEPNYGYTF. This rearrangement joins TRBV5-6 to TRBJ1-2; D remains ambiguous. Per germline, CDR1 SGHDT and CDR2 YYEEEE. There are 14 residues in the CDR3. Trimming took 3 bases from V and 0 from J, leaving 9 bases between them.

This clone appeared a single time. J is TRBJ2-3 and V is TRBV14; D assignment may be TRBD1 or TRBD2 (5 bases each). Per the germline V gene, CDR1 is SGHDN and CDR2 is FVKESK. V lost 4 bases, J lost 0 bases, and 17 bases lay in between. This CDR3 comprises 17 residues. CDR3 in DNA: TGTGCCAGCAGCCCAACTCCTGGGACGGGGAGCACAGATACGCAGTATTTT. This encodes CASSPTPGTGSTDTQYF.

The chain is built from TRBV5-1 and TRBJ2-3; possible D gene TRBD1, 7 bases. The CDR3 runs 15 residues. Trimming pared 4 bases from V and 0 bases from J, leaving 12 bases between. Germline V lookup: CDR1 SGHRS, CDR2 YFSETQ. The CDR3 loop is CASSGGTASTDTQYF. DNA of the CDR3: TGCGCCAGCAGCGGCGGGACAGCGAGCACAGATACGCAGTATTTT.